This T cell receptor beta chain was identified in a study of T cells in Graves' hyperthyroidism and ophthalmopathy. The ends were cut back, 1 base at V and 6 bases at J, with 13 bases in the middle. This CDR3 is built from 14 residues. Germline V CDR1 and CDR2: SGHRS, YFSETQ. This clonotype was seen repeatedly, ten times or more. Amplified TCR beta CDR3 regions came from RNA transcripts. Using the HTBI primer set, a first-round RT-PCR was run on the TCR CDR3. TCRdb ran MiXCR on the multiplex PCR reads and lists one entry per CDR3 protein. Of hundreds of thousands of distinct CDR3 sequences in the sample, about a sixth were seen once.

V gene TRBV5-1 combines with J gene TRBJ1-2, with D hard to call. Specimen: blood. This TCR was recovered from a woman under 30 with Graves' hyperthyroidism. CDR3 DNA sequence: TGCGCCAGCAGCTTGATACAGCCACGGGATGGCTACACCTTC. Its translation: CASSLIQPRDGYTF.